The T cell receptor beta chain under discussion was sequenced for a study of CD8+ T cells in alopecia areata. General study findings and limits: Alopecia totalis/universalis scalp especially showed more expanded CD8+ clones than normal scalp. Clarity of TCR sharing across patients fell short of that in mice, possibly HLA-related. Tissue-resident alphabeta T cells belonging to normal skin likewise get sequenced within scalp specimens.

RNA was extracted and reverse transcribed into cDNA as the sequencing template. The protocol was immunoSEQ multiplex PCR, while the TCRdb copy is restricted to in-frame clones and leaves out a portion. Of about 110,000 clones listed, around 55% were seen once; the top ten hold 20%. Sorting of CD4+ and CD8+ T cells was performed on PBMCs. This clone came up a few times. What it binds is unknown. This TCR derives from a human donor in good health. Specimen: CD8+ T cells sorted from blood.

CDR3 sequence (DNA): TGCGCCAGCAGCCGATTCGGGGAGGCTTTTCCCTATGGCTACACCTTC. Translating gives CASSRFGEAFPYGYTF. This chain connects TRBV4-3 to TRBJ1-2; D ambiguous. The V gene's germline CDR1 is LGHNA and CDR2 YSLEER. V was trimmed by 4 bases and J by 4 bases, leaving 19 bases between them. The CDR3 length is 16 residues.